This T cell receptor beta chain came from a study of cytomegalovirus exposure and HLA in healthy donors. Background on the study: Roughly four fifths of 350 to 400 genotyped donors fell in the Caucasian-associated ancestry cluster. Whole-study findings and limits: The authors assumed roughly uniform sequencing depth across donors for presence/absence analyses. It was 150 to 200 TCR beta chains that were listed as cytomegalovirus-associated. A reported reduction in N-insertions relative to the approximately 670-donor mean was seen in an Asian-associated ancestry cluster in a later analysis.

As for this clone: Its antigen is not identified.

The ends lost 5 bases at V and 4 bases at J; junction bases unmatched: 5. The CDR3 length is 13 residues. CDR1 MDHEN and CDR2 SYDVKM come from the germline V gene. Use of 60 Vbeta and 13 Jbeta primers characterized the PCR. Assay: immunoSEQ multiplex PCR; the TCRdb copy retains only in-frame clones and omits some. The repertoire includes roughly 86,000 clones, 60% to 80% of them detected once, and 6% sits in the top ten. This chain uses TRBV28 with TRBJ2-7; 7 nucleotides align to TRBD1. The sample comprised PBMCs. This clonotype was obtained from a female donor in good health and CMV-seronegative. CDR3 DNA: TGTGCCAGCAGTCAGGGGGACAGTTACGAGCAGTACTTC. It specifies CASSQGDSYEQYF.